The clone carrying this T cell receptor (beta chain) was seen only a few times. Its antigen remains unknown. These data originate in a study of T cell repertoires in cytomegalovirus infection. TCRdb independently ran MiXCR on the reads; one entry per CDR3 protein. This sample has a few hundred thousand distinct CDR3 sequences; 33% occur once, and the top ten carry 17%. Trimming pared 0 bases from V and 3 bases from J, leaving 6 bases between. Germline assignment: CDR1 MGHRA and CDR2 YSYEKL. The CDR3 consists of 13 residues. This receptor was taken from a human donor in good health (CMV status not recorded). Some clones in this sample may be carry-over from other donors' samples. The chain uses TRBV4-1 and TRBJ2-7; no firm D call. This sample comprised cultured PBMCs, obtained from culture after CMV antigen stimulation. The CDR3 DNA is TGCGCCAGCAGCCAAGAGCTGGACTACGAGCAGTACTTC. Amino acids: CASSQELDYEQYF.